This T cell receptor (beta chain) originates from a study of T-cell reconstitution after alpha-beta-depleted transplantation in children. This clonotype has just a few counts. Per germline, CDR1 MNHEY and CDR2 SMNVEV (reference sequence). V was cut by 7 bases and J by 4 bases, with 16 bases left in between. This CDR3 has 15 amino acids. Unique molecular identifiers were incorporated during preparation of the TCRbeta library. TCRdb reprocessed the PCR reads via MiXCR and lists one record per CDR3 protein. This table has hundreds of thousands of distinct CDR3 sequences, approximately 16% appearing once.

The chain joins TRBV27 to TRBJ2-2; TRBD2 is a possible D gene (7 bases). The material sequenced was PBMCs from the stem cell graft donor, taken from the stem cell graft. The TCR sequence derives from a human donor who donated a stem cell graft to a child with acute myeloid leukemia. CDR3 coding DNA: TGTGCCAGCAACTTTGCGGGGGCGGTCACCGGGGAGCTGTTTTTT. Its protein product is CASNFAGAVTGELFF.